This T cell receptor (beta chain) was recorded in a study of blood T cell repertoires in COVID-19. For the study at large: Samples taken during acute and convalescent COVID-19 were collected in the United States, Italy and Spain. In each case, the material was cDNA or gDNA derived from T cells, B-cell-depleted T cells, or PBMCs.

This study enrolled people aged roughly 18 to 90 from about two dozen US geographic areas. The CDR3 extends over 18 amino acids. Germline V gene data show CDR1 as LGHNA and CDR2 as YNFKEQ. The ends lost 0 bases at V and 6 bases at J; junction bases unmatched: 14. TCRdb keeps only in-frame clones here, not all; method: immunoSEQ multiplex PCR. The profile shows about 320,000 clones, approximately 90% of them singletons. This sequence originates from a woman younger than 45 who had recovered from COVID-19. The chain joins TRBV4-2 to TRBJ1-1, with 9 bases that match TRBD1. Sequenced: PBMCs or T cells enriched from blood (not recorded which). CDR3 nucleotides: TGTGCCAGCAGCCAAGATCCGGGGAACAGGGGGCGTTCCTCTGAAGCTTTCTTT. Translation gives CASSQDPGNRGRSSEAFF.